Below, 6 T cell receptor beta chains from the same sample are listed, as sequenced in a study of radiation and T cells in renal cell carcinoma (dated by TCRdb to the early 2020s). The method behind the library was the immunoSEQ multiplex PCR assay. TCRdb's version of the immuneACCESS table is confined to in-frame rearrangements and falls short of the full clone set. An unresolved V gene accounts for under half of the shortfall where checked; the remainder is of unknown origin. The sample records roughly 120,000 clones, around 83% of which are singletons. About 2.9% of the sample belongs to the ten largest clones. The sample's time point, from its label and the paper: baseline pretreatment blood. The intended sense of this specimen's treatment or condition label: 15 Gy SBRT to primary tumor, nephrectomy 4 weeks later. This sample comprised blood, obtained from a patient whose treatment included radiotherapy and nephrectomy. These receptors all come from a woman aged 55-70 years with renal cell carcinoma.

This clone was seen just once. The genes are TRBV19 and TRBJ1-3; D not resolved. Germline values: CDR1 LNHDA, CDR2 SQIVND (reference sequence). V lost 7 bases to trimming and J lost 2 bases, with 6 bases between them. The CDR3 has 12 amino acids. The CDR3: CASNGAGNTIYF. CDR3 bases: TGTGCCAGTAATGGGGCTGGAAACACCATATATTTT.

This chain connects TRBV7-2 to TRBJ1-5; D ambiguous. This CDR3 contains 13 residues. Germline assignment: CDR1 SGHTA and CDR2 FQGNSA. V was trimmed by 5 bases and J by 9 bases, leaving 14 bases between them. In DNA form, the CDR3 reads TGTGCCAGCAGCCCGGAGCAGCAAGGGCCCCAGCATTTT. Translating it yields CASSPEQQGPQHF.

The chain combines TRBV2 with TRBJ1-6; D might be TRBD1 (6 bases). Germline V gives CDR1 SNHLY, CDR2 FYNNEI. Trimming shortened V by 3 bases and J by 5 bases, and 14 bases separated the two germline ends. CDR3 length: 16 amino acids. CDR3 bases: TGTGCCAGCAGTGAGTCCCCGGACAGAAATAATTCACCCCTCCACTTT. As protein: CASSESPDRNNSPLHF.

V and J are TRBV6-5 and TRBJ2-7, with D possibly matching TRBD1 (5 bases). This CDR3 is 14 amino acids long. Between the trimmed V and J ends, which lost 2 bases and 2 bases, there was a span of 10 bases. CDR1 MNHEY and CDR2 SVGAGI come from the germline V gene. The DNA for the CDR3 is TGTGCCAGCAGTTACGGCCAGGGAACCTACGAGCAGTACTTC. Translating it yields CASSYGQGTYEQYF.

The chain has TRBV28 and TRBJ2-7; TRBD1 is a possible D gene (5 bases). This CDR3 is 18 amino acids long. Germline V gene lookup returns CDR1 MDHEN and CDR2 SYDVKM. V was clipped by 3 bases and J by 0 bases, with 21 bases between them. For the CDR3, the DNA is TGTGCCAGCAGTTTTAAGGTGTTTGACAGCTTAAGCTCCTACGAGCAGTACTTC. As protein: CASSFKVFDSLSSYEQYF.

The chain joins TRBV19 to TRBJ2-1; 10 nucleotides align to TRBD2. The CDR3 spans 15 residues. Germline V gives CDR1 LNHDA, CDR2 SQIVND (reference sequence). Trimming cost V 7 bases and J 8 bases; bases outside gene matches: 11. The CDR3 reads CASNPSAGGMHEQFF. The CDR3 DNA sequence: TGTGCCAGTAACCCCTCAGCGGGAGGGATGCATGAGCAGTTCTTC.